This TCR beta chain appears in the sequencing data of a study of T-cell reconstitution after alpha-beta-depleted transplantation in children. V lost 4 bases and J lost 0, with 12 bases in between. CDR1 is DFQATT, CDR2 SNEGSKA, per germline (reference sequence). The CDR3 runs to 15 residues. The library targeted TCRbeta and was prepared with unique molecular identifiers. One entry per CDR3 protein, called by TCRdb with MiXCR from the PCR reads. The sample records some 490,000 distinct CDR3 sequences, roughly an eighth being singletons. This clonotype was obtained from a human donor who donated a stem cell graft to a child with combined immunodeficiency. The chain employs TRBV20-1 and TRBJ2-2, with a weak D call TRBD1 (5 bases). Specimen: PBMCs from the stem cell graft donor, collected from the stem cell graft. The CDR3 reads CSAIPQESNTGELFF. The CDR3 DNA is TGCAGTGCTATACCACAGGAATCGAACACCGGGGAGCTGTTTTTT.